The 17 T cell receptor beta chains below come from one sample, sequenced in a study of shared clonotypes between healthy human individuals. Clones were sequenced by immunoSEQ multiplex PCR, and TCRdb holds only the in-frame ones, with some missing. Here the sample spans approximately 470,000 clones, roughly 80% being singletons. The sequenced sample was PBMCs. All receptors come from a woman between 40 and 55 years old in good health. Some clones in this sample may be carry-over from other donors' samples.

The rearrangement joins TRBV2 to TRBJ1-5; the D gene is possibly TRBD1 (5 bases). From germline, CDR1 is SNHLY and CDR2 FYNNEI. Trimming stripped 6 bases from V and 4 bases from J, with 16 bases between. The CDR3 loop spans 15 amino acids. The CDR3 DNA follows: TGTGCCAGCAGCAAAAGGGGCACTACGAATCAGCCCCAGCATTTT. Its protein is CASSKRGTTNQPQHF.

The chain carries TRBV7-2 and TRBJ1-2; D possibly corresponds to TRBD1 (5 bases). The V gene's germline CDR1 is SGHTA and CDR2 FQGNSA. The CDR3 is 14 amino acids. Trimming pared 5 bases from V and 8 bases from J, leaving 18 bases between. In nucleotides, the CDR3 is TGTGCCAGCAGCCAGCCCACGTGGGGCGTGGGCTACACCTTC. Its translation: CASSQPTWGVGYTF.

This clone was recorded at least ten times. Additional DNA sequences in this sample encode the identical CDR3. The V and J genes are TRBV13 and TRBJ2-3, with D possibly matching TRBD2 (5 bases). Germline assignment: CDR1 PRHDT and CDR2 FYEKMQ (reference sequence). The CDR3 spans 15 residues. V lost 5 bases to trimming and J lost 2 bases, with 14 bases between them. CDR3 DNA sequence: TGTGCCAGCAGCCCTTCACTAGGTCCCACAGATACGCAGTATTTT. Protein product: CASSPSLGPTDTQYF. Variable domain in full (rest from reference TRBV13 and TRBJ2-3): AAGVIQSPRHLIKEKRETATLKCYPIPRHDTVYWYQQGPGQDPQFLISFYEKMQSDKGSIPDRFSAQQFSDYHSELNMSSLELGDSALYFCASSPSLGPTDTQYFGPGTRLTVL.

This chain links TRBV25-1 with TRBJ2-6; D may be TRBD2 (5 bases). V dropped 5 bases and J dropped 0 bases, with 11 bases sitting between them. The CDR3 is made up of 16 amino acids. Germline V gene lookup returns CDR1 MGHDK and CDR2 SYGVNS. This CDR3 is CASSPGEFSGANVLTF. In DNA form, the CDR3 reads TGTGCCAGCAGTCCCGGGGAGTTCTCTGGGGCCAACGTCCTGACTTTC.

The chain combines TRBV2 with TRBJ2-3; D perhaps matches TRBD2 (5 bases). V lost 6 bases and J lost 2, with 12 bases in between. The CDR3 is 14 amino acids. Germline V lookup: CDR1 SNHLY, CDR2 FYNNEI. In nucleotides, the CDR3 is TGTGCCAGCAGGGAACTAGTGAACACAGATACGCAGTATTTT. Translated: CASRELVNTDTQYF.

By share, this clone counts as medium-sized (0.01 to 0.1%). Other DNA sequences from this sample encode an identical CDR3 as well. The gene calls are TRBV7-3 and TRBJ1-1; D not certain. The CDR3 extends over 16 amino acids. V lost 5 bases to trimming and J lost 4 bases, with 20 bases between them. Germline lookup yields CDR1 SGHTA and CDR2 FQGTGA. The DNA of the CDR3 is TGTGCCAGCAGCCCATCTCCGACTGCAGCGAGCACTGAAGCTTTCTTT. Translation: CASSPSPTAASTEAFF.

The rearrangement uses TRBV7-9 and TRBJ1-1; no definite D call. The V end was cut by 1 base, the J end by 4 bases, with 10 bases between. The CDR3 contains 14 residues. Germline V lookup: CDR1 SEHNR, CDR2 FQNEAQ (reference sequence). CDR3: CASSLGYGSTEAFF. CDR3 DNA: TGTGCCAGCAGCTTAGGATACGGGAGCACTGAAGCTTTCTTT.

Turning to this clone: Since a far larger clone is one base different, this is likely a read error. The J gene is TRBJ1-2, the V gene TRBV30; tentatively, D is TRBD1 (5 bases). The CDR3 consists of 13 residues. CDR1 and CDR2 from the germline V gene are GTSNPN and SVGIG (reference sequence). The ends were cut back, 5 bases at V and 6 bases at J, with 16 bases in the middle. The CDR3 spells CAWSTGAWNGYTF. In DNA, the CDR3 is TGTGCCTGGTCCACCGGGGCGTGGAATGGCTACACCTTC.

V gene TRBV7-9 combines with J gene TRBJ2-5; possible D gene TRBD1, 5 bases. The assigned J gene may be wrong: the sequence end matches TRBJ2-7 better. The germline CDR1 and CDR2 sequences are SEHNR and FQNEAQ (reference sequence). The CDR3 consists of 13 residues. The DNA for the CDR3 is TGTGCCAGCAGCTCCAGGACACCCTACGAGCAGTACTTC. It codes for CASSSRTPYEQYF.

This clone came up a few times. Different DNA sequences within this sample yield the same CDR3. V gene TRBV9 combines with J gene TRBJ1-3, with no clear D. The CDR3 totals 14 residues. In germline, CDR1 is SGDLS, CDR2 YYNGEE. The V end was cut by 0 bases, the J end by 0 bases, with 4 bases between. CDR3 protein: CASSVEGSGNTIYF. The CDR3 bases are TGTGCCAGCAGCGTAGAAGGCTCTGGAAACACCATATATTTT.

V is TRBV7-2 and J is TRBJ2-7, with D unresolved. The CDR3 consists of 15 residues. Germline CDR1 and CDR2: SGHTA and FQGNSA. The ends were cut back, 2 bases at V and 0 bases at J, with 11 bases in the middle. CDR3 sequence reads: CASSLMGFTSYEQYF. CDR3 in DNA: TGTGCCAGCAGCTTAATGGGGTTCACCTCCTACGAGCAGTACTTC.

This chain connects TRBV6-1 to TRBJ1-5; 7 positions match TRBD1. V was pared by 5 bases and J by 1 base, with 2 bases of the junction left unmatched. Per germline, CDR1 MNHNS and CDR2 SASEGT. The CDR3 totals 14 residues. The CDR3 reads CASSRQGSNQPQHF. The CDR3 bases are TGTGCCAGCAGTAGACAGGGAAGCAATCAGCCCCAGCATTTT.

Points on this clone: This is likely an artifact of a read error, given a far larger clone one base away. The rearrangement links TRBV7-9 to TRBJ2-5; D tentatively reads TRBD1 or TRBD2 (5 bases each). V was clipped by 5 bases and J by 0 bases, with 16 bases between them. This CDR3 contains 16 residues. In germline, CDR1 is SEHNR, CDR2 FQNEAQ (reference sequence). The CDR3 DNA is TGTGCCAGCAGCCTCCGGGGCAGGGCTTACCAAGAGACCCAGTACTTC. Its protein product is CASSLRGRAYQETQYF.

The chain combines TRBV28 with TRBJ2-2, with a possible D match to TRBD2 (5 bases). The V gene's germline CDR1 is MDHEN and CDR2 SYDVKM. Trimming cost V 2 bases and J 3 bases, with 7 bases left between them. The length of the CDR3 is 14 residues. DNA of the CDR3: TGTGCCAGCAGTTTAGGGAGTTACACCGGGGAGCTGTTTTTT. Protein: CASSLGSYTGELFF. The complete variable domain, with remaining parts taken from reference TRBV28 and TRBJ2-2, reads DVKVTQSSRYLVKRTGEKVFLECVQDMDHENMFWYRQDPGLGLRLIYFSYDVKMKEKGDIPEGYSVSREKKERFSLILESASTNQTSMYLCASSLGSYTGELFFGEGSRLTVL.

Comment on this clone: A read error is the likely source, as a far larger clone sits one nucleotide away. The same CDR3 is also encoded by other DNA sequences in this sample. V is TRBV5-1 and J is TRBJ2-5, with TRBD2 matching over 7 bases. The J call could be wrong; TRBJ2-7 is a better fit for the DNA end. The length of the CDR3 is 14 residues. CDR1 SGHRS and CDR2 YFSETQ come from the germline V gene. CDR3 bases: TGCGCCAGCAGCTTAGCGGGATCCCCACTCGAGCAGTACTTC. Residues: CASSLAGSPLEQYF.

This chain connects TRBV30 to TRBJ1-5; D is possibly TRBD1 (5 bases). Germline V gives CDR1 GTSNPN, CDR2 SVGIG (reference sequence). The length of the CDR3 is 16 residues. The V and J ends lost 1 base and 0 bases respectively, with 13 bases between them. CDR3 residues: CAWSASGRDSNQPQHF. The CDR3 coding sequence is TGTGCCTGGAGTGCCTCGGGACGGGATAGCAATCAGCCCCAGCATTTT.

The rearrangement uses TRBV6-6 and TRBJ1-5; 11 nucleotides line up with TRBD1. V lost 2 bases and J lost 5; bases outside the gene matches: 5. CDR1 is MNHNY and CDR2 is SVGAGI in the germline V gene (reference sequence). The CDR3 sequence is 16 residues long. Here the CDR3 reads CASSYDLGQGDQPQHF. The CDR3 nucleotides are TGTGCCAGCAGTTACGATTTGGGACAGGGGGATCAGCCCCAGCATTTT.